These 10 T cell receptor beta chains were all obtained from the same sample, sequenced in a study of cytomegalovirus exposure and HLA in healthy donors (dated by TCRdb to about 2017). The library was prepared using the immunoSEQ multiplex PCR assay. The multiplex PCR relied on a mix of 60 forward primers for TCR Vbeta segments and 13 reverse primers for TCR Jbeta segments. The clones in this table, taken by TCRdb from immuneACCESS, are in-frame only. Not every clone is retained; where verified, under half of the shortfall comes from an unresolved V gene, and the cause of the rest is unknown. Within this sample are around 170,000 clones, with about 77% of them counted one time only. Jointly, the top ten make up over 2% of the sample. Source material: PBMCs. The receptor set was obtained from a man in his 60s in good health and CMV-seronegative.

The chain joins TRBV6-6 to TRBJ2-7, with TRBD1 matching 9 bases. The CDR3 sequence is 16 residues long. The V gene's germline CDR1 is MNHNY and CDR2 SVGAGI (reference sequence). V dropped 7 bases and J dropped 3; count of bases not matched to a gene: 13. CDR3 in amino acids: CASIDDGTGQIYEQYF. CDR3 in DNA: TGTGCCAGCATTGACGATGGGACAGGGCAAATCTACGAGCAGTACTTC.

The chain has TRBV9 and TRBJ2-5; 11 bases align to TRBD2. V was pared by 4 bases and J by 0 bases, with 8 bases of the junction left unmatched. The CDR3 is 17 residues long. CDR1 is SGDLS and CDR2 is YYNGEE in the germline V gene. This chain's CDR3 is CASSTNPTSGDQETQYF. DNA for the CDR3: TGTGCCAGCAGCACAAACCCGACTAGCGGGGACCAAGAGACCCAGTACTTC.

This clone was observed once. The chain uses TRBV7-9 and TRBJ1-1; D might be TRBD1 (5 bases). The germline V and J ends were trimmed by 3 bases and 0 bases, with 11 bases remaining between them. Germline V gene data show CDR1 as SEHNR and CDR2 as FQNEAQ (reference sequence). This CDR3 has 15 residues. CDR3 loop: CASSFGHALNTEAFF. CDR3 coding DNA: TGTGCCAGCAGCTTTGGACACGCCCTGAACACTGAAGCTTTCTTT.

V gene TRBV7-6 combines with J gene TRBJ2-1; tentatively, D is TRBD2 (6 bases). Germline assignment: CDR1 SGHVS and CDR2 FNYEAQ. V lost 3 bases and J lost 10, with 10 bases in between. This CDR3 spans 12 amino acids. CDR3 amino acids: CASSFVGGEQFF. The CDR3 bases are TGTGCCAGCAGCTTCGTCGGAGGGGAGCAGTTCTTC.

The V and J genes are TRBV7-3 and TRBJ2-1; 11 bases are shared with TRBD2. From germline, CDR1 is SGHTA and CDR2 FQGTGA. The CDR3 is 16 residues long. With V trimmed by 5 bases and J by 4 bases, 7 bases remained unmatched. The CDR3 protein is CASSLSGTSGYNEQFF. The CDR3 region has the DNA TGTGCCAGCAGCCTCAGCGGGACTAGCGGATACAATGAGCAGTTCTTC.

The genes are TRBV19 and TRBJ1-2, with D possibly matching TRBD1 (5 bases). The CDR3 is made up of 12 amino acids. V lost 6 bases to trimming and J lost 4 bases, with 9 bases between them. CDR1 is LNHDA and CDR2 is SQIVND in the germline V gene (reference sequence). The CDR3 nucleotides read TGTGCCAGTAGCGGAGGGGTCTATGGCTACACCTTC. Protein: CASSGGVYGYTF. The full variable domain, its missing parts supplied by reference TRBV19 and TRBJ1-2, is DGGITQSPKYLFRKEGQNVTLSCEQNLNHDAMYWYRQDPGQGLRLIYYSQIVNDFQKGDIAEGYSVSREKKESFPLTVTSAQKNPTAFYLCASSGGVYGYTFGSGTRLTVV.

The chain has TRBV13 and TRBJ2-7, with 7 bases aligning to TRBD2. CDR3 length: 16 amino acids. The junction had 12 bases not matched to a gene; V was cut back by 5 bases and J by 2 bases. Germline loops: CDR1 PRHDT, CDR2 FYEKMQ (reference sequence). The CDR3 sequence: CASSPWGGGSAYEQYF. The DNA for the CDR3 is TGTGCCAGCAGCCCATGGGGAGGCGGGAGCGCCTACGAGCAGTACTTC.

The CDR3 DNA sequence: TGTGCCAGCAGCTTAGTATCGGGGGGCGCTTACAATGAGCAGTTCTTC. Amino acids: CASSLVSGGAYNEQFF. The chain has TRBV7-2 and TRBJ2-1; TRBD2 might be the D (7 bases). The V gene's germline CDR1 is SGHTA and CDR2 FQGNSA. With 1 base removed from V and 4 bases from J, the gap between germline ends came to 14 bases. This CDR3 is built from 16 residues.

CDR3 DNA sequence: TGCGCCAGCAGTGAGGAAGGGGGTTTGGGTTACACCTTC. Translation gives CASSEEGGLGYTF. The chain carries TRBV10-2 and TRBJ1-2; D possibly corresponds to TRBD1 (6 bases). V shed 2 bases and J shed 11 bases, with 15 bases lying between them. Germline V gives CDR1 WSHSY, CDR2 SAAADI. CDR3 length equals 13 residues.

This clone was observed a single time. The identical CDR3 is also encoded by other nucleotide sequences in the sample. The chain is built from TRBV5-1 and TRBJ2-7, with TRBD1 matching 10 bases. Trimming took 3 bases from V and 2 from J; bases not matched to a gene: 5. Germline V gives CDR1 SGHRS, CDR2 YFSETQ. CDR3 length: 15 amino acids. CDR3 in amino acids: CASSSRTGGTYEQYF. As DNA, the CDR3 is TGCGCCAGCAGCTCACGGACAGGGGGTACCTACGAGCAGTACTTC.